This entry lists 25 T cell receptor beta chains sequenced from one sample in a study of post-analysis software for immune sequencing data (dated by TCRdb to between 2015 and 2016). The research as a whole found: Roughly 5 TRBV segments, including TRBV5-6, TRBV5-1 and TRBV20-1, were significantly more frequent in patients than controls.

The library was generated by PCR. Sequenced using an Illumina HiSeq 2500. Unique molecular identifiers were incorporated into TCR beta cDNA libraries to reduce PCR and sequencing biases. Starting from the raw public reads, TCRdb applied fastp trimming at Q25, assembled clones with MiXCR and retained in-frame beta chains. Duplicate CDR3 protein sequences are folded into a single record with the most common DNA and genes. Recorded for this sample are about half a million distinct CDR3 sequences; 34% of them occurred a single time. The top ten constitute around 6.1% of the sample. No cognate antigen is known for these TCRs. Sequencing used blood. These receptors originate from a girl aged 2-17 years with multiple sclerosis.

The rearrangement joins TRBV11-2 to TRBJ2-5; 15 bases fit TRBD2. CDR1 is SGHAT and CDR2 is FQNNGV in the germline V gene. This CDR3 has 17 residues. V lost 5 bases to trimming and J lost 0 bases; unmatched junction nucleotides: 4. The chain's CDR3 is CASSPGTSGGYQETQYF. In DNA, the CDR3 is TGTGCCAGCAGCCCCGGGACTAGCGGGGGGTACCAAGAGACCCAGTACTTC.

CDR3 sequence: CASSSTNRVTEAFF. The DNA of the CDR3 is TGCGCCAGCAGCTCAACTAACAGGGTGACTGAAGCTTTCTTT. The chain links TRBV5-1 to TRBJ1-1, with a weak D call TRBD1 (6 bases). Looked up from germline, CDR1 is SGHRS and CDR2 is YFSETQ. The CDR3 loop spans 14 amino acids. V was shortened by 3 bases and J by 5 bases, with 14 bases between the two germline ends.

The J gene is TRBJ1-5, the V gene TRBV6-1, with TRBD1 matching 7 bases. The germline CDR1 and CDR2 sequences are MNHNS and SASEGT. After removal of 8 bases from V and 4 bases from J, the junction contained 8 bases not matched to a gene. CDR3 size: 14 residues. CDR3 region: CASLGTVGNQPQHF. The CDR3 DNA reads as TGTGCCAGCTTGGGGACAGTCGGTAATCAGCCCCAGCATTTT.

This chain's CDR3 is CSTARDNGDTQYF. The CDR3 bases are TGCAGCACCGCGCGGGACAACGGAGATACGCAGTATTTT. This rearrangement joins TRBV29-1 to TRBJ2-3; the D gene could be TRBD1 or TRBD2 (6 bases each). V dropped 8 bases and J dropped 5 bases, with 17 bases sitting between them. Germline CDR1 is SQVTM and CDR2 is ANQGSEA. This CDR3 has 13 amino acids.

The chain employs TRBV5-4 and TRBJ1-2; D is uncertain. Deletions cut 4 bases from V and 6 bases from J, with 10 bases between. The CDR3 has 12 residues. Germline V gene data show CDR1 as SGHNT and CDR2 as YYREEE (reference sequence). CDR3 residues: CASSRGKDGYTF. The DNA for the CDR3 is TGTGCCAGCAGCCGCGGAAAGGATGGCTACACCTTC.

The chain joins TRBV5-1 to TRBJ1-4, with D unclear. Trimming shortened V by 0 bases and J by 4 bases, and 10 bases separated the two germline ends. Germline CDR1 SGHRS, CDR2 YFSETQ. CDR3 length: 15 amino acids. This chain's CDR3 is CASSLESPHNEKLFF. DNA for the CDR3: TGCGCCAGCAGCTTGGAGTCACCGCATAATGAAAAACTGTTTTTT.

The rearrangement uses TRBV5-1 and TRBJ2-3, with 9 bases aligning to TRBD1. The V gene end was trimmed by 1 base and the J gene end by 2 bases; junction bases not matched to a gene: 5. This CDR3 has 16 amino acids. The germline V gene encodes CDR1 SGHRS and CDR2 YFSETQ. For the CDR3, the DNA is TGCGCCAGCAGCTTGATGGGACAGGGTATCACAGATACGCAGTATTTT. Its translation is CASSLMGQGITDTQYF.

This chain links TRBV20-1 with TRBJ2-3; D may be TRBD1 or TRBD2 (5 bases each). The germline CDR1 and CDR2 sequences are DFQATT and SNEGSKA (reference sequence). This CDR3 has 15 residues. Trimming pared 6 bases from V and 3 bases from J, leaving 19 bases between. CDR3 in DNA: TGCAGTGCCGTCTACCGGGACCCCGGGACAGATACGCAGTATTTT. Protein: CSAVYRDPGTDTQYF.

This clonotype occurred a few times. The CDR3 sequence: CASSPGLSGGAGTDTQYF. The DNA of the CDR3 is TGTGCCAGCAGCCCCGGTTTGAGCGGGGGGGCCGGCACAGATACGCAGTATTTT. The chain recombines TRBV6-2 or TRBV6-3 with TRBJ2-3; 10 bases fit TRBD2. CDR3 length: 18 residues. The germline V gene has CDR1 MNHEY and CDR2 SVGEGT. With 6 bases clipped from V and 1 base from J, the junction kept 13 bases outside the gene matches.

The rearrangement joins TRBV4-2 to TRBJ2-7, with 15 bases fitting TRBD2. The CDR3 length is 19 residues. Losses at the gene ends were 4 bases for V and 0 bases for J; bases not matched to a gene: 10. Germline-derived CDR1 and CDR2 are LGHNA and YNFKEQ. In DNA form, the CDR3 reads TGTGCCAGCAGCCCAAACACGGGACTAGCGGGGGGCAGCTCCTACGAGCAGTACTTC. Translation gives CASSPNTGLAGGSSYEQYF.

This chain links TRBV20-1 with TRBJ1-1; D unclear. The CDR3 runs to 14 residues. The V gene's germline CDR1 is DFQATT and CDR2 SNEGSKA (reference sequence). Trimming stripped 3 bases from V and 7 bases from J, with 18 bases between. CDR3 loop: CSASQGLAGGEAFF. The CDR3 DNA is TGCAGTGCTAGTCAAGGTTTGGCTGGCGGTGAAGCTTTCTTT.

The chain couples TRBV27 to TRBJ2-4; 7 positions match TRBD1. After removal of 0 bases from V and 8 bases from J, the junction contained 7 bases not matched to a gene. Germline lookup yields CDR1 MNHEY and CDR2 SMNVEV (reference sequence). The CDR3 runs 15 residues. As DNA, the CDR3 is TGTGCCAGCAGTTTATCTCCGGGACAGAGGCACATTCAGTACTTC. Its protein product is CASSLSPGQRHIQYF.

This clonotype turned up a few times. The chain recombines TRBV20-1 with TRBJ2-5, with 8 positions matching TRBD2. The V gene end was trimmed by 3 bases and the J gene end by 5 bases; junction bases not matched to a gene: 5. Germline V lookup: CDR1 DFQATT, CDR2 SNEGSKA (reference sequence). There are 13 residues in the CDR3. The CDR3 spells CSASLTSVETQYF. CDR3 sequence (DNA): TGCAGTGCTAGCCTGACTAGCGTGGAGACCCAGTACTTC.

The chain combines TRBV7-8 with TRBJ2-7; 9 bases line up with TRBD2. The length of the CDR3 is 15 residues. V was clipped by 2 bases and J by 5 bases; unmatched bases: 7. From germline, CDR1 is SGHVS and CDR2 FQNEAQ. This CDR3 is CASSLIMKRGDEQYF. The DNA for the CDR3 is TGTGCCAGCAGCTTAATAATGAAGCGGGGGGACGAGCAGTACTTC. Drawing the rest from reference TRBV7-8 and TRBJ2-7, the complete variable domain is GAGVSQSPRYKVAKRGQDVALRCDPISGHVSLFWYQQALGQGPEFLTYFQNEAQLDKSGLPSDRFFAERPEGSVSTLKIQRTQQEDSAVYLCASSLIMKRGDEQYFGPGTRLTVT.

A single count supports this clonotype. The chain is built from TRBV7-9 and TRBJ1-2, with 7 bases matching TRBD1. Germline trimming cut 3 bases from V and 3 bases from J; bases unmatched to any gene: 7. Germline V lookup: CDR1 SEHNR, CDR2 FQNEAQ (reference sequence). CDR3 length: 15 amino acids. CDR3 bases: TGTGCCAGCAGCTTTCACCCAGGGGGGGACTATGGCTACACCTTC. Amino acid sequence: CASSFHPGGDYGYTF.

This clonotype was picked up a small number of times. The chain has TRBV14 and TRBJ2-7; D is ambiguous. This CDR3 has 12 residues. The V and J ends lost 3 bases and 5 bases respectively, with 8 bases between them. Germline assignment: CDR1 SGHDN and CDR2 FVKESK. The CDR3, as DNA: TGTGCCAGCAGCCACGAGGTGGACGAGCAGTACTTC. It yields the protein CASSHEVDEQYF.

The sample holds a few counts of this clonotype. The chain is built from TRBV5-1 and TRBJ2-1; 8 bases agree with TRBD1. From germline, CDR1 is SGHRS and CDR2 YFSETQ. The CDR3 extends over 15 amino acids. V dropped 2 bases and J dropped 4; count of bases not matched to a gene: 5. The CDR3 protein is CASSFDRGKYNEQFF. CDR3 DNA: TGCGCCAGCAGCTTTGACAGGGGCAAATACAATGAGCAGTTCTTC.

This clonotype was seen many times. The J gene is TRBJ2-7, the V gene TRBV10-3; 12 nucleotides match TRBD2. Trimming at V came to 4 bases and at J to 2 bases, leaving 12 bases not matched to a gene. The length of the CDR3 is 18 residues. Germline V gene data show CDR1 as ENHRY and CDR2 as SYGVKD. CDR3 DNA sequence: TGTGCCATCAGTGGATCTTTAGGGACTAGCGGGTCTACCTACGAGCAGTACTTC. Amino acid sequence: CAISGSLGTSGSTYEQYF.

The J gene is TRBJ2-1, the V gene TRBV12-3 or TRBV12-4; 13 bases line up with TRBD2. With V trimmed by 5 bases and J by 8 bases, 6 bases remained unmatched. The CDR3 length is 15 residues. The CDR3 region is CASSVGLAGTYEQFF. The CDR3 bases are TGTGCCAGCAGTGTGGGACTAGCGGGGACCTATGAGCAGTTCTTC.

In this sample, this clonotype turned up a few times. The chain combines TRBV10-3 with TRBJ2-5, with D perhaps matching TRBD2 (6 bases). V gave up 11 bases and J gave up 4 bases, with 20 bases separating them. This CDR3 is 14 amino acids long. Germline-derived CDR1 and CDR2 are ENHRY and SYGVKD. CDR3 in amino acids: CASRKGGDAETQYF. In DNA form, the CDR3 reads TGTGCCTCCAGAAAGGGCGGGGACGCAGAGACCCAGTACTTC.

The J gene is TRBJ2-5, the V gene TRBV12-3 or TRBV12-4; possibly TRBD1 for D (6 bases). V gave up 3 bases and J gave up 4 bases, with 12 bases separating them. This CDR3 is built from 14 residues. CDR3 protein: CASSFELGGETQYF. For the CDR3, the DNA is TGTGCCAGCAGTTTTGAGCTAGGGGGAGAGACCCAGTACTTC.

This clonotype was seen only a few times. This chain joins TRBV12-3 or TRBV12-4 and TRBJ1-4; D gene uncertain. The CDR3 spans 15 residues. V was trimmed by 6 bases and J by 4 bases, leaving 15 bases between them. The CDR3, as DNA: TGTGCCAGCAGACCCGACGGATCTAGTAATGAAAAACTGTTTTTT. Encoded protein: CASRPDGSSNEKLFF.

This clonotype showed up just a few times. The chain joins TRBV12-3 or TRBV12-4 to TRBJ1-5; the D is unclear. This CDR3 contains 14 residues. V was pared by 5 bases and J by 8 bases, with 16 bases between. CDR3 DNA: TGTGCCAGCAGTCCCACCGGCCTTAGGGAGCCCCAGCATTTT. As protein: CASSPTGLREPQHF.

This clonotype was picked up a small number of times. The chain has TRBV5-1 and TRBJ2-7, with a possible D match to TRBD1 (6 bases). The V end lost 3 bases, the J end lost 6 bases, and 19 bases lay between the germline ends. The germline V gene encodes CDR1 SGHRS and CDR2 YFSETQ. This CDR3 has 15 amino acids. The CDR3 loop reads CASSWGRQGLSEQYF. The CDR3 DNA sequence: TGCGCCAGCAGCTGGGGTAGGCAGGGGTTATCCGAGCAGTACTTC.

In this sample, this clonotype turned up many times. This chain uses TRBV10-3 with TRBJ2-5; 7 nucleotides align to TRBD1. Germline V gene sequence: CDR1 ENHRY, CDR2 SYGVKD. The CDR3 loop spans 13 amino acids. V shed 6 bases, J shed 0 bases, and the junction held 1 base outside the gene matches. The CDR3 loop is CAIRGGNQETQYF. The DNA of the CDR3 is TGTGCCATCAGAGGGGGCAACCAAGAGACCCAGTACTTC.